The clone carrying this T cell receptor (beta chain) was detected only a few times. As yet, its antigen is unknown. Blood was sampled at baseline, cycle 4 day 1, and cycle 7 day 1. TCRdb's copy holds only in-frame clones and misses some; the assay was immunoSEQ multiplex PCR. The profile shows 25,000 to 30,000 clones, over 60% of them singletons. Germline CDR1 reads GTSNPN; CDR2 reads SVGIG (reference sequence). CDR3 length equals 15 residues. V shed 3 bases and J shed 0 bases, with 9 bases lying between them. This sample was taken from a study of OX40 agonist ivuxolimab in advanced cancers. Findings and caveats of the study: Among expanded peripheral T cells, antigen specificity went undetermined.

The source was CD4+ or CD8+ T cells sorted from blood, collected in a trial of the OX40 agonist ivuxolimab. The receptor was isolated from an adult with an advanced solid tumor such as melanoma, head and neck, liver or kidney cancer. V usage is TRBV30 and J usage is TRBJ1-6; D gene uncertain. CDR3 nucleotide sequence: TGTGCCTGGAGGCAAGGGAGCTCCTATAATTCACCCCTCCACTTT. Translation gives CAWRQGSSYNSPLHF.